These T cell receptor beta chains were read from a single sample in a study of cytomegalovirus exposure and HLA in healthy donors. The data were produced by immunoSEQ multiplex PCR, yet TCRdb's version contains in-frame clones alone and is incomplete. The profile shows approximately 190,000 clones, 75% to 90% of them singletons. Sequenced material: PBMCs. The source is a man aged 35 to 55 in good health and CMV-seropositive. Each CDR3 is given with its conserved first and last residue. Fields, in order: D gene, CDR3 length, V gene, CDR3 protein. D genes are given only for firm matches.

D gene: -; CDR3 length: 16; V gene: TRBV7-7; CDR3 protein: CASSLNRQKGRETQYF
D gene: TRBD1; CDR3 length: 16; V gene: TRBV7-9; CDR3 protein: CSSSLEGGQTNQPQHF
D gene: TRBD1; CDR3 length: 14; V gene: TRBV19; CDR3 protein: CASSIMDRNQPQHF
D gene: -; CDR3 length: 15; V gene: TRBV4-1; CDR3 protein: CASSQDGGEGEKLFF
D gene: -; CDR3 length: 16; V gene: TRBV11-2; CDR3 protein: CASTRWGSYSTDTQYF
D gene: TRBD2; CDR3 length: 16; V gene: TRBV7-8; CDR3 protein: CASSLKAGGGIGELFF
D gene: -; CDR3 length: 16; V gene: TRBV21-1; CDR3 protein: CASNTVETGVGNTIYF
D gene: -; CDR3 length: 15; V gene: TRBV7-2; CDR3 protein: CASSLDDRVTYGYTF
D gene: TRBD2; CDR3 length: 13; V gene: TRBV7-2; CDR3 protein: CASSLKLAGKQFF
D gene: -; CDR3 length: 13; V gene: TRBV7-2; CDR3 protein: CASSLGLQETQYF
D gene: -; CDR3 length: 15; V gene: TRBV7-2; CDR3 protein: CASSLGQIGSYEQYF
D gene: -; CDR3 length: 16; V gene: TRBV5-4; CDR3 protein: CASSLVDSASGNTIYF
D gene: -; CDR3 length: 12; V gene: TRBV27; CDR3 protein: CASSPGAYEQYF
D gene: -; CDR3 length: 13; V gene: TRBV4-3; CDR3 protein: CASAAGKADEAFF
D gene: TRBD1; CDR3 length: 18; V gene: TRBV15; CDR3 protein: CATSRGLKPGQGAYEQYF
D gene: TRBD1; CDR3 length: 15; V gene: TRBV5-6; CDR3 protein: CASSLPGTGSYKQYF
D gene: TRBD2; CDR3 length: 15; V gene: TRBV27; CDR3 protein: CASTRTSGGSYEQYF